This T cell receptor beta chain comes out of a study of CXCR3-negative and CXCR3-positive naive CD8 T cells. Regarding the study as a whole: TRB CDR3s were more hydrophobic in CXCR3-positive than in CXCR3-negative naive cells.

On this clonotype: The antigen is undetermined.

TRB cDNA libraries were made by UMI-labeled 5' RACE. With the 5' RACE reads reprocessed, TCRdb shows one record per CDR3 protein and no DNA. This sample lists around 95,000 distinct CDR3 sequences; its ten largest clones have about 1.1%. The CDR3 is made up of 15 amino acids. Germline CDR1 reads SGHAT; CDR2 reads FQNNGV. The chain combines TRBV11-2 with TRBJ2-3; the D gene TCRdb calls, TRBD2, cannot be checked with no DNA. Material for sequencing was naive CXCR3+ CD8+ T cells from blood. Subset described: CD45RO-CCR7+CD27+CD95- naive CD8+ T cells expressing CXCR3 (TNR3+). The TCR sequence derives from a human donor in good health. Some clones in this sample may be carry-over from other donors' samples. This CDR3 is CASSLDQTSLDTQYF.